These 17 T cell receptor beta chains came from one sample sequenced in a study of T cells in tuberculosis. The table came from immunoSEQ multiplex PCR; TCRdb's copy has only in-frame clones and leaves some out. This table has tens of thousands of clones, 80% to 90% appearing once. The specimen was PBMCs. These receptor sequences come from a donor aged 10 to 29 with latent tuberculosis or without tuberculosis infection.

This chain uses TRBV6-5 with TRBJ1-2, with 10 nucleotides matching TRBD1. Germline CDR1 reads MNHEY; CDR2 reads SVGAGI. The CDR3 runs to 13 residues. V shed 6 bases, J shed 8 bases, and the junction held 6 bases outside the gene matches. CDR3 in amino acids: CASSRQGAGGYTF. CDR3 bases: TGTGCCAGCAGCCGACAGGGGGCTGGGGGCTACACCTTC.

V is TRBV5-1 and J is TRBJ1-5, with D possibly matching TRBD1 (5 bases). Trimming removed 0 bases from V and 1 base from J, with 11 bases in between. Per the germline V gene, CDR1 is SGHRS and CDR2 is YFSETQ. The CDR3 loop spans 16 amino acids. The CDR3 DNA follows: TGCGCCAGCAGCTTGGAGGGGCTCGGGAGCAATCAGCCCCAGCATTTT. This sequence encodes CASSLEGLGSNQPQHF.

V usage is TRBV27 and J usage is TRBJ2-3; D possibly corresponds to TRBD2 (7 bases). CDR3 size: 17 residues. With 2 bases removed from V and 6 bases from J, the gap between germline ends came to 21 bases. Germline CDR1 MNHEY, CDR2 SMNVEV (reference sequence). The CDR3 reads CASSLGGGGAFLDTQYF. The CDR3 nucleotides read TGTGCCAGCAGTTTAGGAGGCGGGGGCGCATTTCTCGATACGCAGTATTTT.

The chain couples TRBV29-1 to TRBJ2-2; D gene uncertain. CDR3 length: 13 amino acids. Germline V gene sequence: CDR1 SQVTM, CDR2 ANQGSEA. The V gene lost 0 bases and the J gene lost 2 bases, with 4 bases spanning the gap. This CDR3 is CSVEDPNTGELFF. CDR3 nucleotide sequence: TGCAGCGTTGAAGATCCTAACACCGGGGAGCTGTTTTTT.

The chain has TRBV5-4 and TRBJ2-7, with 8 bases that match TRBD1. Germline CDR1 SGHNT, CDR2 YYREEE (reference sequence). The CDR3 loop spans 13 amino acids. V lost 10 bases to trimming and J lost 4 bases; unmatched junction nucleotides: 10. The chain's CDR3 is CAWKTGQDYEQYF. Here the CDR3 DNA reads TGTGCCTGGAAAACGGGACAGGATTACGAGCAGTACTTC.

V gene TRBV30 combines with J gene TRBJ2-5; D possibly corresponds to TRBD2 (6 bases). The CDR3 runs 14 residues. V was clipped by 5 bases and J by 5 bases, with 18 bases between them. Germline CDR1 reads GTSNPN; CDR2 reads SVGIG (reference sequence). The CDR3 is CAWAGTPHMETQYF. Here the CDR3 DNA reads TGTGCCTGGGCCGGGACTCCACATATGGAGACCCAGTACTTC.

Turning to this clone: At one boundary the junction diverges from the germline segment, which might be a read error. J is TRBJ1-2 and V is TRBV5-6; D may be TRBD1 (5 bases). The germline V gene encodes CDR1 SGHDT and CDR2 YYEEEE. CDR3 size: 15 residues. CDR3 sequence reads: CASTLDGQGYYGYTF. The CDR3 coding sequence is TGTGCCAGCACCTTGGACGGACAAGGGTACTATGGCTACACCTTC. The variable domain in full, completed from reference TRBV5-6 and TRBJ1-2, reads DAGVTQSPTHLIKTRGQQVTLRCSPKSGHDTVSWYQQALGQGPQFIFQYYEEEERQRGNFPDRFSGHQFPNYSSELNVNALLLGDSALYLCASTLDGQGYYGYTFGSGTRLTVV.

This chain joins TRBV9 and TRBJ2-3; TRBD2 might be the D (7 bases). Germline V gives CDR1 SGDLS, CDR2 YYNGEE. This CDR3 contains 14 residues. The V end was cut by 7 bases, the J end by 1 base, with 13 bases between. This CDR3 reads CASSEGGGTDTQYF. The CDR3 DNA follows: TGTGCCAGCTCCGAGGGGGGGGGCACAGATACGCAGTATTTT.

J is TRBJ1-6 and V is TRBV7-2, with D unclear. V was cut by 5 bases and J by 10 bases, with 12 bases left in between. The CDR3 spans 13 residues. CDR1 and CDR2 from the germline V gene are SGHTA and FQGNSA. The chain's CDR3 is CASSRGSRSPLHF. The CDR3 DNA reads as TGTGCCAGCAGCCGAGGGTCCCGCTCACCCCTCCACTTT.

The gene calls are TRBV4-2 and TRBJ1-2, with no clear D. The germline CDR1 and CDR2 sequences are LGHNA and YNFKEQ. V was clipped by 5 bases and J by 0 bases, with 13 bases between them. CDR3 length: 15 amino acids. The CDR3: CASSSPGVTNYGYTF. The CDR3 DNA follows: TGTGCCAGCAGCTCCCCGGGAGTGACTAACTATGGCTACACCTTC.

This clone occurred a few times. The gene calls are TRBV2 and TRBJ1-6; a possible D gene is TRBD1 (5 bases). The V and J ends lost 3 bases and 8 bases respectively, with 11 bases between them. The CDR3 extends over 14 amino acids. Germline-derived CDR1 and CDR2 are SNHLY and FYNNEI. The CDR3 DNA reads TGTGCCAGCAGTGAGTGGGGGGATGATTCACCCCTCCACTTT. It is translated as CASSEWGDDSPLHF.

The rearrangement joins TRBV10-3 to TRBJ1-6; D is possibly TRBD1 (6 bases). Germline CDR1 reads ENHRY; CDR2 reads SYGVKD. There are 14 residues in the CDR3. Deletions cut 2 bases from V and 9 bases from J, with 11 bases between. CDR3 nucleotides: TGTGCCATCAGTGAGGGGCAGGGGTCTTCACCCCTCCACTTT. Protein sequence: CAISEGQGSSPLHF.

This clone was seen a handful of times. The rearrangement links TRBV25-1 to TRBJ1-2; 9 positions agree with TRBD1. The CDR3 is 13 residues long. The V gene end was trimmed by 5 bases and the J gene end by 8 bases; junction bases not matched to a gene: 6. Germline V gene lookup returns CDR1 MGHDK and CDR2 SYGVNS. The CDR3, as DNA: TGTGCCAGCAGTAATACAGGGGGCTGGGGCTACACCTTC. Translation gives CASSNTGGWGYTF.

This clone has only a few counts. The CDR3 bases are TGTGCCAGCAGCTTCGGACAGGGGTCGTCCTACGAGCAGTACTTC. It codes for CASSFGQGSSYEQYF. V is TRBV7-2 and J is TRBJ2-7; 9 nucleotides align to TRBD1. CDR1 and CDR2 (germline): SGHTA, FQGNSA. With 3 bases clipped from V and 1 base from J, the junction kept 4 bases outside the gene matches. This CDR3 is 15 amino acids long.

The chain carries TRBV5-4 and TRBJ2-3, with D possibly being TRBD2 (5 bases). This CDR3 comprises 16 residues. The V and J ends lost 5 bases and 0 bases respectively, with 16 bases between them. In germline, CDR1 is SGHNT, CDR2 YYREEE (reference sequence). CDR3 region: CASRTGSLTSTDTQYF. Here the CDR3 DNA reads TGTGCCAGCAGAACGGGGAGCCTAACTAGCACAGATACGCAGTATTTT.

This chain joins TRBV6-1 and TRBJ1-1; D gene unclear. This CDR3 region has 12 residues. The V gene lost 7 bases and the J gene lost 5 bases, with 11 bases spanning the gap. Germline assignment: CDR1 MNHNS and CDR2 SASEGT. CDR3 residues: CASNGEVTEAFF. For the CDR3, the DNA is TGTGCCAGCAACGGGGAGGTGACTGAAGCTTTCTTT.

V gene TRBV18 combines with J gene TRBJ1-4; TRBD1 aligns across 7 bases. Per the germline V gene, CDR1 is KGHSH and CDR2 is LQKENI. CDR3 length equals 15 residues. Trimming cost V 3 bases and J 5 bases; bases outside gene matches: 6. This chain's CDR3 is CASSPGRGMNEKLFF. Written as DNA, the CDR3 is TGTGCCAGCTCACCCGGCAGGGGGATGAATGAAAAACTGTTTTTT.